The entry below describes one T cell receptor (beta chain). Repertoires were generated with immunoSEQ multiplex PCR, while TCRdb's copy carries only in-frame clones and drops some. The profile shows around 68,000 clones, around 92% of them singletons. This CDR3 contains 16 residues. Trimming took 1 base from V and 4 from J; bases not matched to a gene: 7. In germline, CDR1 is SGHTA, CDR2 FQGTGA. The data stem from a study of T cell changes during pregnancy in multiple sclerosis. The sequences come from peripheral blood, collected after pregnancy. The TCR was taken from a female donor in good health, enrolled as a control in a pregnancy study. The chain has TRBV7-3 and TRBJ2-1, with 7 nucleotides matching TRBD1. The CDR3 here is CASSLRDRASYNEQFF. CDR3 nucleotide sequence: TGTGCCAGCAGCTTAAGAGACAGGGCGTCTTACAATGAGCAGTTCTTC. The full variable domain, in which reference TRBV7-3 and TRBJ2-1 provide the parts outside the CDR3, is GAGVSQTPSNKVTEKGKYVELRCDPISGHTALYWYRQSLGQGPEFLIYFQGTGAADDSGLPNDRFFAVRPEGSVSTLKIQRTERGDSAVYLCASSLRDRASYNEQFFGPGTRLTVL.